This is a list of T cell receptor beta chains from one sample in a study of response to subunit inactivated influenza vaccine. Each CDR3 protein gets one entry after TCRdb re-called the RT-PCR reads with MiXCR. The sample includes 800,000 to 1,000,000 distinct CDR3 sequences, 21% of them seen just once. Sequencing was performed on PBMCs from blood, taken 5 to 6 days after vaccination. The source of these receptors is a man aged 50-59 years who received an inactivated influenza vaccine. The CDR3 runs from the conserved cysteine through the conserved F or W. D genes are given only for firm matches. Clone size is not always given. Where it is, it says once, few, many or a class for expanded clones.

d_gene,v_gene,j_gene,abundance,CDR3nt,CDR3aa
.,TRBV6-1,TRBJ2-7,.,TGTGCCAGCAGTGACCGCGATCCCTACGAGCAGTACTTC,CASSDRDPYEQYF
.,TRBV7-2,TRBJ1-6,.,TGTGCCAGCAGCTTAGACAGGGTAGATCCCCTCCACTTT,CASSLDRVDPLHF
.,TRBV27,TRBJ2-2,few,TGTGCCAGCAGCTTGGTCGGGACACCGGACGCCGGGGAGCTGTTTTTT,CASSLVGTPDAGELFF
TRBD1,TRBV6-5,TRBJ2-1,few,TGTGCCAGCAGTTACTCTTTGGCGGACAGGGGGAAGTTCTTC,CASSYSLADRGKFF
TRBD1,TRBV4-1,TRBJ1-6,few,TGCGCCAGCAGCCAAGACGACAGGGGAAATTCACCCCTCCACTTT,CASSQDDRGNSPLHF
TRBD2,TRBV2,TRBJ2-7,.,TGTGCCAGCAGTGAAGCGCTTGGACTAGCGGGCTTGTACGAGCAGTACTTC,CASSEALGLAGLYEQYF
TRBD1,TRBV13,TRBJ2-1,.,TGTGCCAGCAAATGGGGACAGGATTACAATGAGCAGTTCTTC,CASKWGQDYNEQFF
.,TRBV7-2,TRBJ2-3,.,TGTGCCAGCAGCTTAGAGAGTCAGGGCCGAGATACGCAGTATTTT,CASSLESQGRDTQYF
.,TRBV5-1,TRBJ2-3,few,TGCGCCAGCAGCTGGTATGGAGGACAGATCACAGATACGCAGTATTTT,CASSWYGGQITDTQYF
TRBD1,TRBV7-2,TRBJ2-7,.,TGTGCCAGCAGCTTAGCACGGACAGGGGGGAAGCAGTACTTC,CASSLARTGGKQYF
.,TRBV29-1,TRBJ2-7,many,TGCAGCGTTGGGACAGCGGGCGAGCAGTACTTC,CSVGTAGEQYF
.,TRBV6-5,TRBJ2-3,.,TGTGCCAGCAGTACTACGAGGGACACAGATACGCAGTATTTT,CASSTTRDTDTQYF
.,TRBV20-1,TRBJ2-7,few,TGCAGTGCTAGCCCGCGGCCCGGGGAGCAGTACTTC,CSASPRPGEQYF
.,TRBV12-3/TRBV12-4,TRBJ1-4,.,TGTGCCAGCAGTTCTACTCAGGGTTTGGGGGAAAAACTGTTTTTT,CASSSTQGLGEKLFF
TRBD1,TRBV5-5,TRBJ2-7,few,TGTGCCAGCACGGGACAGCTGTTTATCTACGAGCAGTACTTC,CASTGQLFIYEQYF
.,TRBV4-3,TRBJ2-3,.,TGCGCCAGCAGCCAAGATTTGAGCTACACTAGCACAGATACGCAGTATTTT,CASSQDLSYTSTDTQYF
.,TRBV10-1,TRBJ2-3,.,TGCGCCAGCAGTGAGGGGCACCCGATCACGCAGTATTTT,CASSEGHPITQYF
.,TRBV19,TRBJ2-5,few,TGTGCCAGTAGTAAAATAGGACTCCAAGAGACCCAGTACTTC,CASSKIGLQETQYF
.,TRBV30,TRBJ2-1,.,TGTGCCTGGAGTGCCGATTGGAGGAATGAGCAGTTCTTC,CAWSADWRNEQFF
.,TRBV5-1,TRBJ2-2,.,TGCGCCAGCAGCGGGCATACGAACACCGGGGAGCTGTTTTTT,CASSGHTNTGELFF
TRBD2,TRBV9,TRBJ2-2,.,TGTGCCAGCAGCGTCGGTAGCGGGGATGGCACCGGGGAGCTGTTTTTT,CASSVGSGDGTGELFF
.,TRBV6-2/TRBV6-3,TRBJ2-2,.,TGTGCCAGCAGTTACAACCTCGGCAAGGCGAACACCGGGGAGCTGTTTTTT,CASSYNLGKANTGELFF
.,TRBV7-1,TRBJ2-3,few,TGTGCCAGCAGTTCTGCGCCTAGTGCCCTAGCCCAGTCGGCGGGTGGCACAGATACGCAGTATTTT,CASSSAPSALAQSAGGTDTQYF
TRBD1,TRBV20-1,TRBJ1-2,.,TGCAGTGCTAGCCAAACAGGGGAGGATGGCTACACCTTC,CSASQTGEDGYTF
.,TRBV2,TRBJ1-2,few,TGTGCCAGCAGTGATCAGAGCAGAGCCTATGGCTACACCTTC,CASSDQSRAYGYTF
.,TRBV5-1,TRBJ2-1,.,TGCGCCAGCAGCTTGAGGGCTGGCAACTACAATGAGCAGTTCTTC,CASSLRAGNYNEQFF
.,TRBV28,TRBJ2-7,few,TGTGCCAGCAGTTTCGGGAGCCCGACATCCTACGAGCAGTACTTC,CASSFGSPTSYEQYF
.,TRBV23-1,TRBJ1-3,.,TGCGCCAGCAGTCCCCGTTTGGCGGGGAGCTCTGGAAACACCATATATTTT,CASSPRLAGSSGNTIYF
.,TRBV28,TRBJ1-5,.,TGTGCCACCGACCGGGATAGCAATCAGCCCCAGCATTTT,CATDRDSNQPQHF
.,TRBV28,TRBJ2-5,.,TGTGCCAGCAGTTCCTTAGCGCCCCCGTGGACCCAGTACTTC,CASSSLAPPWTQYF
.,TRBV12-3/TRBV12-4,TRBJ2-7,.,TGTGCCAGCAGTACAAAGGACAGCTCCTACGAGCAGTACTTC,CASSTKDSSYEQYF
TRBD1,TRBV29-1,TRBJ2-7,.,TGCAGCGTTTTGGGACAGGGGGGCTCCTACGAGCAGTACTTC,CSVLGQGGSYEQYF
TRBD1,TRBV20-1,TRBJ1-5,few,TGCAGTGCTAGGGGGGACAGGCAGAATCAGCCCCAGCATTTT,CSARGDRQNQPQHF
.,TRBV6-1,TRBJ2-7,.,TGTGCCAGCAGTACCATGGGGCGCGGATCCTACGAGCAGTACTTC,CASSTMGRGSYEQYF
.,TRBV6-5,TRBJ2-1,.,TGTGCCAGCATCTTACTAGGGAGTAACTCCTTCAATGAGCAGTTCTTC,CASILLGSNSFNEQFF
.,TRBV29-1,TRBJ2-1,many,TGCAGCGTCTCGGACAATGAGCAGTTCTTC,CSVSDNEQFF
.,TRBV3-1,TRBJ1-1,.,TGTGCCAGCAGCCAAGTGGGGGAGAACACTGAAGCTTTCTTT,CASSQVGENTEAFF
.,TRBV6-5,TRBJ2-5,.,TGTGCCAGCAGGTTACCGGGCTGGGGGACCCAGTACTTC,CASRLPGWGTQYF
.,TRBV28,TRBJ1-1,.,TGTGCCAGCAGGCCGGCGGGGGCGAACACTGAAGCTTTCTTT,CASRPAGANTEAFF